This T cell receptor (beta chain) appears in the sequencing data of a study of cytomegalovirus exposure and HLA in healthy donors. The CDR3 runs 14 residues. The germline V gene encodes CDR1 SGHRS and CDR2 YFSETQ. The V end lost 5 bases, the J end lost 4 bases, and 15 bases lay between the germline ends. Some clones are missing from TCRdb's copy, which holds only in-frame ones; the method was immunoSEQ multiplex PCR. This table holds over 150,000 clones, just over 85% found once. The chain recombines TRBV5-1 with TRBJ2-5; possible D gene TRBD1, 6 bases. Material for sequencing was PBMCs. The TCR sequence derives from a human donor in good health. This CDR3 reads CASRSNTGSETQYF. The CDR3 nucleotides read TGCGCCAGCAGGTCCAATACAGGGTCAGAGACCCAGTACTTC. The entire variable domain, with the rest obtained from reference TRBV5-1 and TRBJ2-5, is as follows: KAGVTQTPRYLIKTRGQQVTLSCSPISGHRSVSWYQQTPGQGLQFLFEYFSETQRNKGNFPGRFSGRQFSNSRSEMNVSTLELGDSALYLCASRSNTGSETQYFGPGTRLLVL.